Below, 11 T cell receptor beta chains from the same sample are listed, as sequenced in a study of CXCR4 blockade with PD-1 therapy in pancreatic cancer. The data were produced by immunoSEQ multiplex PCR, yet TCRdb's version contains in-frame clones alone and is incomplete. The sample lists nearly 6,000 clones, 35% seen once, with about an eighth in the top ten. The sequenced sample was tumor tissue. Receptor source: a human donor with pancreatic ductal adenocarcinoma.

This rearrangement joins TRBV5-1 to TRBJ1-1; 7 bases agree with TRBD1. The CDR3 spans 15 residues. V trimming: 0 bases; J trimming: 2 bases; junction bases outside the gene matches: 4. The germline V gene has CDR1 SGHRS and CDR2 YFSETQ. The CDR3 DNA follows: TGCGCCAGCAGCTTGGGACAGGGAGGAAACACTGAAGCTTTCTTT. It codes for CASSLGQGGNTEAFF.

This clone was seen a single time. This chain joins TRBV19 and TRBJ1-4, with 7 bases identical to TRBD1. Trimming removed 2 bases from V and 0 bases from J; junction bases left unmatched: 6. CDR3 length: 17 amino acids. Germline CDR1 and CDR2: LNHDA and SQIVND (reference sequence). The DNA for the CDR3 is TGTGCCAGTAGTATACCACAGGGGCTCTCAACTAATGAAAAACTGTTTTTT. This encodes CASSIPQGLSTNEKLFF.

V is TRBV15 and J is TRBJ2-3; TRBD2 aligns across 7 bases. CDR1 is LNHNV and CDR2 is YYDKDF in the germline V gene (reference sequence). V trimming: 6 bases; J trimming: 2 bases; junction bases outside the gene matches: 8. The CDR3 is 15 amino acids. The CDR3 region is CATSTTSLATDTQYF. DNA of the CDR3: TGTGCCACCAGTACGACTAGCCTCGCCACAGATACGCAGTATTTT.

This clone was detected ten times or more. This chain uses TRBV9 with TRBJ1-1, with D perhaps TRBD1 (6 bases). The CDR3 loop spans 12 amino acids. V was clipped by 4 bases and J by 9 bases, with 13 bases between them. Germline V lookup: CDR1 SGDLS, CDR2 YYNGEE. CDR3 in DNA: TGTGCCAGCAGCCCACCACAGGGTAAAGCTTTCTTT. Its protein is CASSPPQGKAFF. Combining the CDR3 with reference TRBV9 and TRBJ1-1 gives the whole variable domain DSGVTQTPKHLITATGQRVTLRCSPRSGDLSVYWYQQSLDQGLQFLIQYYNGEERAKGNILERFSAQQFPDLHSELNLSSLELGDSALYFCASSPPQGKAFFGQGTRLTVV.

This sequence joins TRBV29-1 and TRBJ1-3; tentative D call: TRBD1 (5 bases). With 7 bases removed from V and 0 bases from J, the gap between germline ends came to 10 bases. Per germline, CDR1 SQVTM and CDR2 ANQGSEA. The CDR3 totals 13 residues. Here the CDR3 DNA reads TGCAGCGGTGGGGCTGGCTCTGGAAACACCATATATTTT. It is translated as CSGGAGSGNTIYF.

In its sample, this clone was seen many times. The V gene is TRBV11-3, the J gene TRBJ1-2, with D perhaps TRBD1 (6 bases). The CDR3 is made up of 16 amino acids. Germline CDR1 and CDR2: SGHNT and YENEEA. Trimming shortened V by 2 bases and J by 4 bases, and 17 bases separated the two germline ends. CDR3 nucleotide sequence: TGTGCCAGCAGCTTAACAGTGTGGGGGGCTAGCTATGGCTACACCTTC. It translates to CASSLTVWGASYGYTF.

Here the CDR3 DNA reads TGTGCCAGCAGTTCTAGCGGGGGGCACACCGGGGAGCTGTTTTTT. The encoded protein is CASSSSGGHTGELFF. The V gene is TRBV28, the J gene TRBJ2-2, with 11 bases aligning to TRBD2. Trimming removed 4 bases from V and 3 bases from J; junction bases left unmatched: 1. The CDR3 extends over 15 amino acids. CDR1 and CDR2 from the germline V gene are MDHEN and SYDVKM.

The rearrangement joins TRBV25-1 to TRBJ2-1; D possibly uses TRBD1 or TRBD2 (5 bases each). CDR1 is MGHDK, CDR2 SYGVNS, per germline. V was clipped by 7 bases and J by 0 bases, with 10 bases between them. This CDR3 is 14 amino acids long. CDR3 coding DNA: TGTGCCAGCACTGGGGGACCCTCCTACAATGAGCAGTTCTTC. Translating it yields CASTGGPSYNEQFF.

This clone was picked up a small number of times. The chain carries TRBV2 and TRBJ2-4; 7 bases are a match to TRBD1. The CDR3 spans 16 residues. Germline V gene lookup returns CDR1 SNHLY and CDR2 FYNNEI. V shed 2 bases, J shed 3 bases, and the junction held 7 bases outside the gene matches. In DNA, the CDR3 is TGTGCCAGCAGTGAAAGGGGGACAGATAACAAAAACATTCAGTACTTC. It codes for CASSERGTDNKNIQYF.

This clone is categorized as large. This chain joins TRBV11-3 and TRBJ2-3; TRBD2 matches 13 bases. Germline CDR1 SGHNT, CDR2 YENEEA. This CDR3 region has 15 residues. V shed 5 bases and J 4 bases; nucleotides not matched to a gene: 3. The chain's CDR3 is CASSPTSGRADTQYF. In DNA form, the CDR3 reads TGTGCCAGCAGCCCCACTAGCGGGAGGGCAGATACGCAGTATTTT.

The rearrangement uses TRBV7-1 and TRBJ1-1; 7 positions match TRBD1. TRBV7-1 is identified as an open reading frame with a role that is uncertain. This CDR3 comprises 13 residues. V shed 4 bases and J 8 bases; nucleotides not matched to a gene: 7. The CDR3, as DNA: TGTGCCAGCAGCTTAGAAGGGGGCGTCGAAGCTTTCTTT. The encoded protein is CASSLEGGVEAFF.